This T cell receptor (beta chain) was recovered during a study of T-cell reconstitution after alpha-beta-depleted transplantation in children. Study conclusions and caveats: High day-60 TCRbeta diversity in some patients came from surviving recipient T cells and thymic progenitors. Most T-cell counts and diversity one year after the transplant came from T cells that were newly produced.

Trimming stripped 1 base from V and 4 bases from J, with 10 bases between. CDR1 and CDR2 from the germline V gene are MNHNS and SASEGT. This CDR3 has 14 residues. As concerns this clonotype: Antigen unknown.

TCRbeta library preparation incorporated unique molecular identifiers. One entry per CDR3 protein, called by TCRdb with MiXCR from the PCR reads. Here the sample spans around 960,000 distinct CDR3 sequences, under 30% being singletons. The sample in question was PBMCs, mostly from graft donor cells, obtained 360 days after TCRalphabeta/CD19-depleted stem cell transplant. The sequence derives from a boy under three years old who had a stem cell transplant for SCID, so the T cells may come from the graft donor. This sequence joins TRBV6-1 and TRBJ2-5; tentative D call: TRBD1 (6 bases). CDR3 bases: TGTGCCAGCAGTGAAGACAGGGCCCGAGAGACCCAGTACTTC. This codes for CASSEDRARETQYF.